These T cell receptor beta chains were read from a single sample in a study of cytomegalovirus exposure and HLA in healthy donors. The protocol was immunoSEQ multiplex PCR, while the TCRdb copy is restricted to in-frame clones and leaves out a portion. The profile shows roughly 67,000 clones, roughly 78% of them singletons. The sample taken for sequencing was PBMCs. These receptors all stem from a man in his forties in good health and CMV-seronegative. Each CDR3 is given with its conserved first and last residue. Fields, in order: clone size, V gene, D gene, J gene, CDR3 protein, CDR3 DNA. A D gene is named only where the DNA matches it firmly. Rows give clone size only sometimes, using once, few, many, or a class for an expanded clone.

>.|TRBV5-4|TRBD1|TRBJ2-3
CASSKGQGYTDTQYF
TGTGCCAGCAGCAAAGGACAGGGGTACACAGATACGCAGTATTTT
>.|TRBV5-1|TRBD2|TRBJ2-1
CASSFPSGSYNEQFF
TGCGCCAGCAGCTTTCCTAGCGGGAGTTACAATGAGCAGTTCTTC
>.|TRBV2|.|TRBJ2-2
CASSEFYDDLITEIPSGELFF
TGTGCCAGCAGTGAATTTTATGACGATTTAATAACAGAGATCCCGTCCGGGGAGCTGTTTTTT
>.|TRBV19|TRBD2|TRBJ2-7
CASSSSGSGYEQYF
TGTGCCAGTAGTAGTAGCGGGAGTGGCTACGAGCAGTACTTC
>few|TRBV2|.|TRBJ2-1
CASSVGIGDEQFF
TGTGCCAGCAGTGTGGGTATCGGGGATGAGCAGTTCTTC
>.|TRBV7-9|.|TRBJ2-5
CASSLVLGGPQETQYF
TGTGCCAGCAGCTTAGTTTTGGGGGGGCCCCAAGAGACCCAGTACTTC
>.|TRBV10-1|.|TRBJ2-2
CASTRDGGELFF
TGCGCCAGCACTCGAGATGGCGGGGAGCTGTTTTTT
>.|TRBV2|TRBD1|TRBJ2-7
CASSGDRGASYEQYF
TGTGCCAGCAGTGGGGACAGGGGGGCGTCCTACGAGCAGTACTTC
>.|TRBV7-9|TRBD1|TRBJ1-1
CASSLRQGPMNTEAFF
TGTGCCAGCAGCTTACGACAGGGACCCATGAACACTGAAGCTTTCTTT
>.|TRBV5-4|TRBD1|TRBJ1-6
CASSPRTGSDSPLHF
TGTGCCAGCAGCCCGAGGACAGGGTCGGATTCACCCCTCCACTTT
>.|TRBV15|TRBD2|TRBJ2-1
CATSRAGLAGVEEQFF
TGTGCCACCAGCAGAGCGGGACTAGCGGGAGTAGAGGAGCAGTTCTTC
>.|TRBV6-1|.|TRBJ1-5
CASTRVIDQPQHF
TGTGCCAGCACCAGGGTGATCGATCAGCCCCAGCATTTT
>.|TRBV25-1|.|TRBJ1-1
CASSEGAHSREAFF
TGTGCCAGCAGTGAAGGGGCCCATAGTAGGGAAGCTTTCTTT
>.|TRBV6-6|.|TRBJ2-5
CASSYGGGETQYF
TGTGCCAGCAGTTACGGGGGCGGGGAGACCCAGTACTTC
>.|TRBV10-3|.|TRBJ1-6
CAASPGNSPLHF
TGTGCCGCTAGTCCGGGAAATTCACCCCTCCACTTT
>.|TRBV5-8|.|TRBJ1-1
CASSQTLLNTEAFF
TGTGCCAGCAGCCAGACACTTTTGAACACTGAAGCTTTCTTT
>.|TRBV29-1|.|TRBJ2-7
CSVGLRTHEQYF
TGCAGCGTTGGCCTCCGGACTCACGAGCAGTACTTC
>.|TRBV15|TRBD2|TRBJ2-1
CATSRDWAGGREQFF
TGTGCCACCAGCAGAGATTGGGCGGGAGGGAGGGAGCAGTTCTTC
>.|TRBV5-4|.|TRBJ1-2
CASSPDTNYGYTF
TGTGCCAGCAGCCCGGACACTAACTATGGCTACACCTTC
>.|TRBV7-8|TRBD2|TRBJ2-1
CASSKIAGGDASYNEQFF
TGTGCCAGCAGCAAAATAGCGGGAGGCGACGCGTCCTACAATGAGCAGTTCTTC
>.|TRBV7-2|TRBD1|TRBJ1-5
CASSLGGQTNQPQHF
TGTGCCAGCAGCTTAGGGGGACAGACCAATCAGCCCCAGCATTTT
>.|TRBV27|TRBD1|TRBJ2-5
CASSSGTGLPQETQYF
TGTGCCAGCAGCTCGGGGACAGGGTTGCCCCAAGAGACCCAGTACTTC
>.|TRBV5-1|TRBD2|TRBJ2-1
CASSQRAGGENEQFF
TGCGCCAGCAGCCAGCGGGCGGGGGGGGAAAATGAGCAGTTCTTC
>once|TRBV6-6|TRBD1|TRBJ1-5
CASSGQGGNQPQHF
TGTGCCAGCAGCGGACAGGGGGGAAATCAGCCCCAGCATTTT
>.|TRBV2|TRBD1|TRBJ2-7
CASRLRDRAYEQYF
TGTGCCAGCAGACTCCGGGACAGGGCCTACGAGCAGTACTTC
>.|TRBV6-6|TRBD1|TRBJ1-1
CASSYSAGGPNTEAFF
TGTGCCAGCAGTTACTCAGCAGGGGGCCCGAACACTGAAGCTTTCTTT
>.|TRBV21-1|.|TRBJ2-1
CASSPGFRSYNEQFF
TGTGCCAGCAGCCCGGGTTTTCGCTCCTACAATGAGCAGTTCTTC
>.|TRBV7-8|TRBD1|TRBJ2-2
CASSLAGQLAGELFF
TGTGCCAGCAGCTTAGCGGGACAGTTAGCCGGGGAGCTGTTTTTT
>.|TRBV6-6|TRBD1|TRBJ1-5
CASSYFGGQAGQPRHF
TGTGCCAGCAGTTACTTTGGGGGGCAGGCGGGACAGCCCCGGCATTTT
>.|TRBV5-6|TRBD2|TRBJ2-2
CASSEGLATNTGELFF
TGTGCCAGCAGCGAAGGACTAGCCACGAACACCGGGGAGCTGTTTTTT
>.|TRBV5-5|.|TRBJ2-3
CASSSNVGPGTQYF
TGTGCCAGCAGCTCAAATGTGGGGCCTGGTACGCAGTATTTT
>.|TRBV7-6|TRBD2|TRBJ2-1
CASSLARLAGPRGNEQFF
TGTGCCAGCAGCTTAGCCAGATTAGCGGGACCTCGGGGCAATGAGCAGTTCTTC
>.|TRBV7-8|.|TRBJ2-3
CASSFTGFTDTQYF
TGTGCCAGCAGCTTCACAGGGTTCACAGATACGCAGTATTTT
>.|TRBV7-6|TRBD1|TRBJ1-1
CASIEDRGAFF
TGTGCCAGCATTGAGGACAGGGGTGCTTTCTTT
>.|TRBV27|TRBD1|TRBJ1-6
CASSPDRGVGNSPLHF
TGTGCCAGCAGTCCGGACAGGGGAGTTGGTAATTCACCCCTCCACTTT
>.|TRBV7-3|.|TRBJ2-2
CASSPTGTRTGELFF
TGTGCCAGCAGCCCCACCGGGACAAGGACCGGGGAGCTGTTTTTT
>.|TRBV5-1|TRBD2|TRBJ2-1
CASSSTSVDYNEQFF
TGCGCCAGCAGCTCTACTAGCGTGGATTACAATGAGCAGTTCTTC
>.|TRBV10-2|TRBD2|TRBJ2-3
CASSVRAGGTDTQYF
TGCGCCAGCAGTGTCAGGGCGGGGGGCACAGATACGCAGTATTTT
>.|TRBV5-1|TRBD2|TRBJ2-1
CASSKSGRSEQFF
TGCGCCAGCAGCAAAAGCGGGAGGAGTGAGCAGTTCTTC
>.|TRBV27|.|TRBJ2-1
CASSRWSNEQFF
TGTGCCAGCAGCAGATGGTCCAATGAGCAGTTCTTC
>.|TRBV5-6|.|TRBJ1-1
CASSLGSLAFF
TGTGCCAGCAGCTTGGGTAGCCTAGCTTTCTTT
>.|TRBV19|.|TRBJ2-6
CASTSFLTAGANVLTF
TGTGCCAGTACTTCTTTCCTGACAGCTGGGGCCAACGTCCTGACTTTC
>.|TRBV6-6|.|TRBJ2-1
CASRSRGGNTDNEQFF
TGTGCCAGCAGGTCACGTGGGGGGAATACGGACAATGAGCAGTTCTTC
>.|TRBV19|.|TRBJ1-5
CASTQSKGGDSNQPQHF
TGTGCCAGTACCCAATCAAAGGGAGGGGATAGCAATCAGCCCCAGCATTTT
>.|TRBV15|.|TRBJ1-5
CATSTGGQGGNQPQHF
TGTGCCACCAGCACCGGCGGACAAGGGGGCAATCAGCCCCAGCATTTT
>once|TRBV6-1|.|TRBJ2-7
CASSEDHSSYEQYF
TGTGCCAGCAGTGAAGACCACAGCTCCTACGAGCAGTACTTC
>.|TRBV5-1|.|TRBJ1-2
CASSLGHLLESVGYTF
TGCGCCAGCAGCTTGGGACACCTCCTCGAATCAGTAGGCTACACCTTC
>.|TRBV9|.|TRBJ2-5
CASSVALGQNQETQYF
TGTGCCAGCAGCGTAGCTCTAGGACAAAACCAAGAGACCCAGTACTTC
>.|TRBV19|TRBD1|TRBJ1-1
CASSINRDRGRSEAFF
TGTGCCAGTAGTATAAACCGGGACAGGGGGCGGTCTGAAGCTTTCTTT
>once|TRBV7-2|TRBD1|TRBJ2-2
CASTWDRGRGELFF
TGTGCCAGCACCTGGGACAGGGGGCGCGGGGAGCTGTTTTTT
>.|TRBV4-1|.|TRBJ2-2
CASSHGNQGVTGELFF
TGCGCCAGCAGCCACGGTAATCAGGGTGTAACCGGGGAGCTGTTTTTT
>.|TRBV11-2|.|TRBJ1-5
CASSPSGQGYQPQHF
TGTGCCAGCAGCCCCTCCGGGCAGGGTTACCAGCCCCAGCATTTT
>.|TRBV2|.|TRBJ1-1
CASSARSITGMDAFF
TGTGCCAGCAGTGCTAGGTCAATTACGGGGATGGACGCTTTCTTT
>.|TRBV2|.|TRBJ2-1
CASRLLSYNEQFF
TGTGCCAGCAGACTACTCTCCTACAATGAGCAGTTCTTC
>.|TRBV6-1|TRBD1|TRBJ1-5
CASSEMLAGGLGQPQHF
TGTGCCAGCAGTGAAATGCTGGCAGGGGGCTTGGGTCAGCCCCAGCATTTT
>.|TRBV2|.|TRBJ1-3
CASELNSGNTIYF
TGTGCCAGTGAACTGAACTCTGGAAACACCATATATTTT
>.|TRBV10-3|TRBD1|TRBJ2-2
CAISGGQGSNTGELFF
TGTGCCATCAGTGGGGGACAGGGGTCGAACACCGGGGAGCTGTTTTTT
>few|TRBV28|TRBD2|TRBJ2-1
CASCLPGGGNEQFF
TGTGCCAGCTGTCTCCCGGGAGGGGGCAATGAGCAGTTCTTC